Following are 7 T cell receptor beta chains from one sample sequenced in a study of T-cell reconstitution after alpha-beta-depleted transplantation in children. The TCRbeta library incorporated unique molecular identifiers. MiXCR, applied by TCRdb to the PCR reads, yields one record per CDR3 protein. Among about 900,000 distinct CDR3 sequences, around 30% were seen once, and the ten largest hold roughly 31%. The material sequenced was PBMCs, mostly from graft donor cells, taken 360 days after TCRalphabeta/CD19-depleted stem cell transplant. The receptors shown here come from a boy under two years old who had a stem cell transplant for SCID, so the T cells may come from the graft donor.

This clonotype was picked up a small number of times. The chain uses TRBV21-1 and TRBJ2-3. TRBV21-1 is annotated as a pseudogene. This CDR3 contains 9 residues. CDR3 region: CASSLRTGF. The CDR3 DNA reads TGTGCCAGCAGCCTTCGCACGGGGTTT.

In its sample, this clonotype was seen once. The chain joins TRBV4-3 to TRBJ2-1; 12 bases are a match to TRBD1. Trimming took 0 bases from V and 12 from J; bases not matched to a gene: 6. Germline CDR1 is LGHNA and CDR2 is YSLEER. The CDR3 loop spans 15 amino acids. CDR3 nucleotide sequence: TGCGCCAGCAGCCAAGAGGGGACAGGGGGCCTCCGGCAGTTCTTC. Translation: CASSQEGTGGLRQFF.

A single count supports this clonotype. V and J are TRBV5-1 and TRBJ2-7; D gene unclear. CDR1 is SGHRS and CDR2 is YFSETQ in the germline V gene. Trimming pared 2 bases from V and 2 bases from J, leaving 8 bases between. CDR3 length equals 13 residues. The CDR3 nucleotides are TGCGCCAGCAGCTTTCAGGATACCTACGAGCAGTACTTC. Protein: CASSFQDTYEQYF.

Only a few counts were recorded for this clonotype. The chain uses TRBV20-1 and TRBJ2-7, with D possibly being TRBD1 (6 bases). The germline CDR1 and CDR2 sequences are DFQATT and SNEGSKA (reference sequence). CDR3 length: 14 amino acids. V lost 4 bases to trimming and J lost 5 bases, with 18 bases between them. In DNA form, the CDR3 reads TGCAGTGCTATGGACGAGGGGGTTATCGACGAGCAGTACTTC. Translation: CSAMDEGVIDEQYF.

This clonotype was counted between two and nine times. This chain connects TRBV6-1 to TRBJ1-5, with TRBD1 identical over 8 bases. The CDR3 has 13 residues. Germline trimming cut 5 bases from V and 9 bases from J; bases unmatched to any gene: 6. Germline CDR1 and CDR2: MNHNS and SASEGT. In DNA form, the CDR3 reads TGTGCCAGCAGTAAGGACAGGGTGAGGCCCCAGCATTTT. Encoded protein: CASSKDRVRPQHF.

The CDR3 DNA follows: TGTGCCAGCAGTTACACAGGGCAGGGCGAGCAGTACTTC. Its protein product is CASSYTGQGEQYF. The gene calls are TRBV6-6 and TRBJ2-7, with TRBD1 as a possible D gene (6 bases). CDR1 and CDR2 from the germline V gene are MNHNY and SVGAGI (reference sequence). The CDR3 loop spans 13 amino acids. V was shortened by 2 bases and J by 6 bases, with 11 bases between the two germline ends.

In its sample, this clonotype was seen a few times. The chain carries TRBV28 and TRBJ2-5; 14 bases match TRBD2. The length of the CDR3 is 16 residues. The junction had 7 bases not matched to a gene; V was cut back by 6 bases and J by 4 bases. CDR1 and CDR2 from the germline V gene are MDHEN and SYDVKM. The CDR3 nucleotides are TGTGCCAGCAGCTTTAGAGGGACTAGCGGGAGAGAGACCCAGTACTTC. This encodes CASSFRGTSGRETQYF.